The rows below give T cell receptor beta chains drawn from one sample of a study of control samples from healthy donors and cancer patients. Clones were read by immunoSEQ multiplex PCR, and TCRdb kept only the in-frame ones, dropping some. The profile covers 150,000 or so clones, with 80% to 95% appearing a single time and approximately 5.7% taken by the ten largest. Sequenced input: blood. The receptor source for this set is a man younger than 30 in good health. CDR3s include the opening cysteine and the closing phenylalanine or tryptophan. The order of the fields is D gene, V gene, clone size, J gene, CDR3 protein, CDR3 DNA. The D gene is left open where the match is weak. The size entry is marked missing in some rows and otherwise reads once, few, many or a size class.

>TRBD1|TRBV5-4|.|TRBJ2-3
CASSFRDRSTDTQYF
TGTGCCAGCAGCTTCCGGGACAGGAGCACAGATACGCAGTATTTT
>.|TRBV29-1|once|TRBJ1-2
CSVGPYLGLNSYGYTF
TGCAGCGTTGGGCCCTACTTAGGACTAAATTCCTATGGCTACACCTTC
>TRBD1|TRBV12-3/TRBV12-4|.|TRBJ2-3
CASSLGTGQYF
TGTGCCAGCAGTTTGGGGACAGGGCAGTATTTT
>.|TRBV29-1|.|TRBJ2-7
CSVGLPYEQYF
TGCAGCGTTGGGCTTCCCTACGAGCAGTACTTC
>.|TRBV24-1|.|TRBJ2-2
CATSESSDGPTGELFF
TGTGCCACCAGTGAATCTTCGGACGGACCCACCGGGGAGCTGTTTTTT
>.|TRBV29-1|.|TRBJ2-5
CSVGPYPETQYF
TGCAGCGTTGGCCCCTATCCGGAGACCCAGTACTTC
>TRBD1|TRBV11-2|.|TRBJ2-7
CASRHRGRIPDEQYF
TGTGCCAGCAGACACAGGGGGCGAATACCCGACGAGCAGTACTTC
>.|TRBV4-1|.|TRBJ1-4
CASSHLITSTNEKLFF
TGCGCCAGCAGCCACCTTATCACCTCAACTAATGAAAAACTGTTTTTT
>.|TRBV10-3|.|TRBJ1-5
CAISETRGRNQPQHF
TGTGCCATCAGTGAGACCAGGGGCAGGAATCAGCCCCAGCATTTT
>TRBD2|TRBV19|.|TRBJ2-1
CASSMASGSSKQFF
TGTGCCAGTAGTATGGCTAGCGGGAGTTCCAAGCAGTTCTTC
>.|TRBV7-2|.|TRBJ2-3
CASSLGTRTLGHWVDTQYF
TGTGCCAGCAGCTTAGGGACGCGAACCCTGGGACATTGGGTAGATACGCAGTATTTT
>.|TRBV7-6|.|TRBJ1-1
CASSPPMGVPAFF
TGTGCCAGCAGCCCGCCCATGGGGGTTCCGGCTTTCTTT
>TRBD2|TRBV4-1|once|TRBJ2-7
CASSQLLAELYEQYF
TGCGCCAGCAGCCAACTACTAGCGGAACTCTACGAGCAGTACTTC
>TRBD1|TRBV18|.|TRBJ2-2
CASSLQGSGTGELFF
TGTGCCAGCTCACTACAGGGGTCGGGCACCGGGGAGCTGTTTTTT
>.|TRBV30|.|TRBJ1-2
CAWKFGGRDYYGYTF
TGTGCCTGGAAATTCGGGGGGCGAGACTACTATGGCTACACCTTC
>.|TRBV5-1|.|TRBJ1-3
CASSLTLSGSGNTIYF
TGCGCCAGCAGCTTAACCCTGTCAGGGTCTGGAAACACCATATATTTT
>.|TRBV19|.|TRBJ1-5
CASRDYMGNQPQHF
TGTGCCAGTAGAGATTATATGGGCAATCAGCCCCAGCATTTT
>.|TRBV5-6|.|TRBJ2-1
CASSLDSFPNNEQFF
TGTGCCAGCAGCCTTGACAGTTTCCCTAACAATGAGCAGTTCTTC
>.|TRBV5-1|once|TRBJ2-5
CASSPTQETQYF
TGCGCCAGCAGCCCCACTCAAGAGACCCAGTACTTC
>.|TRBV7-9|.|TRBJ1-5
CASSLGGENQPQHF
TGTGCCAGCAGCCTGGGCGGGGAGAATCAGCCCCAGCATTTT
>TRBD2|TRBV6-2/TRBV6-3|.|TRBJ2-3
CASSYEAGADTQYF
TGTGCCAGCAGTTACGAAGCGGGAGCAGATACGCAGTATTTT
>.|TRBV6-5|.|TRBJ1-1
CASSYSRGGTEAFF
TGTGCCAGCAGTTACTCGCGGGGAGGCACTGAAGCTTTCTTT
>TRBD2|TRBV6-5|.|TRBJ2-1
CASSSSISGGWDEQFF
TGTGCCAGCAGTTCCTCTATCAGCGGGGGGTGGGATGAGCAGTTCTTC
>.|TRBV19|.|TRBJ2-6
CASSIGGGVSGANVLTF
TGTGCCAGTAGTATAGGAGGCGGCGTCTCTGGGGCCAACGTCCTGACTTTC
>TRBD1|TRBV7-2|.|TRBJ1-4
CASSPKLPGQGGEKLFF
TGTGCCAGCAGCCCTAAACTACCGGGACAGGGTGGGGAAAAACTGTTTTTT
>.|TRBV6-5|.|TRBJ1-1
CASPGRMNTEAFF
TGTGCCAGCCCAGGGCGCATGAACACTGAAGCTTTCTTT
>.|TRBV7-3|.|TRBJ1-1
CASSPSPDAEAFF
TGTGCCAGCAGCCCTTCACCCGACGCTGAAGCTTTCTTT
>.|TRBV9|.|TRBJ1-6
CASSGGGVVASGISPLHF
TGTGCCAGCAGCGGAGGTGGGGTGGTCGCCTCAGGAATTTCACCCCTCCACTTT
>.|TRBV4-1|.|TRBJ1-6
CASSPKTGKEVHF
TGCGCCAGCAGCCCGAAGACTGGGAAGGAGGTCCACTTT
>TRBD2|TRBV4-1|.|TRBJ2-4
CASSQGLAGGRTKNIQYF
TGCGCCAGCAGCCAAGGACTAGCGGGGGGCCGTACCAAAAACATTCAGTACTTC
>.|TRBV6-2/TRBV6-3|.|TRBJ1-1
CASSLKRVTEAFF
TGTGCCAGCAGTCTAAAGAGGGTTACTGAAGCTTTCTTT
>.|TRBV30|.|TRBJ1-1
CAWKVGHLNTEAFF
TGTGCCTGGAAAGTCGGACACTTGAACACTGAAGCTTTCTTT